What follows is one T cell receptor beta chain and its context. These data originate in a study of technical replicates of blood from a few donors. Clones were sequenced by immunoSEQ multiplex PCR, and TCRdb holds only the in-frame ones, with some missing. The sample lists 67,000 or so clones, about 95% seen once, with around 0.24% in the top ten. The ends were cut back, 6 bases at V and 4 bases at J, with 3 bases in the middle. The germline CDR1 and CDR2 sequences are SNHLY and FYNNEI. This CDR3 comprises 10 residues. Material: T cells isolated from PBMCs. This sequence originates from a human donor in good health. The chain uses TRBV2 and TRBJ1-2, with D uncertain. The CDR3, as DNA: TGTGCCAGCAGCAGCTATGGCTACACCTTC. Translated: CASSSYGYTF.